This TCR beta chain was obtained from a study of resident and recirculating memory T cells in vitiligo. This table comes from immunoSEQ multiplex PCR, and its TCRdb copy is limited to in-frame clones, with some not included. Of 60,000 to 80,000 clones listed, just over 90% were seen once; the top ten hold 4.9%. Regarding this clone: Its antigen is unidentified.

Deletions cut 3 bases from V and 4 bases from J, with 11 bases between. Germline V gene sequence: CDR1 GTSNPN, CDR2 SVGIG (reference sequence). The CDR3 extends over 13 amino acids. Findings of the study overall: No unique dominant TCR clone was found in vitiligo lesions.

Stable patients also lacked confetti depigmentation, a sign of active vitiligo. The sample comprised blood. V usage is TRBV30 and J usage is TRBJ2-3, with D perhaps TRBD1 (5 bases). This clonotype was obtained from a male donor with vitiligo. The CDR3 sequence: CAWRRWGADTQYF. As DNA, the CDR3 is TGTGCCTGGAGAAGATGGGGCGCAGATACGCAGTATTTT.